This T cell receptor (beta chain) emerged from a study of OX40 agonist ivuxolimab in advanced cancers. As for the study in general: Ivuxolimab is a fully human IgG2 antibody that activates OX40 (CD134). Participants, 70% to 90% male, averaged approximately 56 years of age, ranging from about 23 to 90.

Looked up from germline, CDR1 is LNHDA and CDR2 is SQIVND (reference sequence). The CDR3 totals 15 residues. Between the trimmed V and J ends, which lost 4 bases and 4 bases, there was a span of 16 bases. The repertoire was sequenced with immunoSEQ multiplex PCR; TCRdb's copy has only in-frame clones and lacks some. The sample has tens of thousands of clones, around 82% seen once. With respect to this clone: The antigen remains unidentified.

Study observations and caveats: Relatively little clonal expansion, among the lowest observed, appeared in partial responders at 0.1-3.0 mg/kg.

This chain links TRBV19 with TRBJ2-5; D may match TRBD1 or TRBD2 (6 bases each). The input for sequencing was CD4+ or CD8+ T cells sorted from blood, taken in a trial of the OX40 agonist ivuxolimab. The TCR was taken from an adult with an advanced solid tumor such as melanoma, head and neck, liver or kidney cancer. DNA of the CDR3: TGTGCCAGTAGTAGTAAACCTGGGGGGCGAGAGACCCAGTACTTC. It translates to CASSSKPGGRETQYF.